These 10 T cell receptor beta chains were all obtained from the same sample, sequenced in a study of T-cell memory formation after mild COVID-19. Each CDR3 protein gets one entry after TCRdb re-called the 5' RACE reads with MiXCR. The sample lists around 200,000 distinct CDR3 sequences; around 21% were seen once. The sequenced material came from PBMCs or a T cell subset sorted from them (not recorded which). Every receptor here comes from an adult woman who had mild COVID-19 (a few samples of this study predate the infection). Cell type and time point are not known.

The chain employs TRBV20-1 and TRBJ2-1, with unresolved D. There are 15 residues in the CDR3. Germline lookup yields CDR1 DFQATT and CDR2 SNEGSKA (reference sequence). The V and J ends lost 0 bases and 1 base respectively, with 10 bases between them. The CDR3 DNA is TGCAGTGCTAGAGATCAAGATTTGTCCTACAATGAGCAGTTCTTC. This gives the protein CSARDQDLSYNEQFF.

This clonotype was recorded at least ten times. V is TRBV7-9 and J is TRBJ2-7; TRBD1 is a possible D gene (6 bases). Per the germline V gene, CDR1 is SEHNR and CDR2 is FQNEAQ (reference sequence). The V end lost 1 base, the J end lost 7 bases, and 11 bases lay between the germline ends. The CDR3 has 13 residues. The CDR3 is CASSLDRVGEQYF. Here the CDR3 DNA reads TGTGCCAGCAGCTTAGACAGGGTCGGAGAGCAGTACTTC.

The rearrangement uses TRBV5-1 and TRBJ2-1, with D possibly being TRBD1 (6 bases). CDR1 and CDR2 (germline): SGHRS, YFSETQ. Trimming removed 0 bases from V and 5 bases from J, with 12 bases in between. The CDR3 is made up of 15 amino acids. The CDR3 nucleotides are TGCGCCAGCAGCTTGGTACAGGGCACCCACAATGAGCAGTTCTTC. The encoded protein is CASSLVQGTHNEQFF.

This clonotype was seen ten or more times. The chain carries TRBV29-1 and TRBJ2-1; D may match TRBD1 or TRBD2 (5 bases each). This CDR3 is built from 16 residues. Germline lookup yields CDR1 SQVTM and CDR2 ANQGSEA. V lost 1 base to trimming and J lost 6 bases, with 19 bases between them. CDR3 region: CSVEGSGSSWGNEQFF. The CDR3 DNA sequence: TGCAGCGTTGAAGGATCAGGGAGTTCCTGGGGCAATGAGCAGTTCTTC.

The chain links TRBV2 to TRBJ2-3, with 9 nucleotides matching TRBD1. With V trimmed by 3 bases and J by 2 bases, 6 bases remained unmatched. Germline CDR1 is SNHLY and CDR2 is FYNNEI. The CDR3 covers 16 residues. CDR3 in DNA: TGTGCCAGCAGTGAGTGGACAGGGGCCAACACAGATACGCAGTATTTT. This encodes CASSEWTGANTDTQYF.

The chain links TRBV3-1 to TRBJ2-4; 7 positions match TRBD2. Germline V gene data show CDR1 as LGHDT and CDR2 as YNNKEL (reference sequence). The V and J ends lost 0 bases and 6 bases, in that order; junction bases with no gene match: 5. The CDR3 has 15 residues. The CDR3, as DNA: TGTGCCAGCAGCCAAGATAGGAGACTAGCAAACATTCAGTACTTC. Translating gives CASSQDRRLANIQYF.

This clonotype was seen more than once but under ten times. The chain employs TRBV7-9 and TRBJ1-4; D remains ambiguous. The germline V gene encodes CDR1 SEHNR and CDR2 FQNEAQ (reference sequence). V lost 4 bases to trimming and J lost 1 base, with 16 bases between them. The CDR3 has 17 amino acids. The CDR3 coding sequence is TGTGCCAGCAGCTATTCGCTCCCCGGGATAACTAATGAAAAACTGTTTTTT. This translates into CASSYSLPGITNEKLFF.

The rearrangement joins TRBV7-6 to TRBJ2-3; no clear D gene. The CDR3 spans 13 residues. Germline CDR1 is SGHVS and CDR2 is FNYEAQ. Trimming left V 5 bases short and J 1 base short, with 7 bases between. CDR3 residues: CASSKYGTDTQYF. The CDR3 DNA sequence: TGTGCCAGCAGCAAATATGGCACAGATACGCAGTATTTT. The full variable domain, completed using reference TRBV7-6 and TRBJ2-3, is GAGVSQSPRYKVTKRGQDVALRCDPISGHVSLYWYRQALGQGPEFLTYFNYEAQQDKSGLPNDRFSAERPEGSISTLTIQRTEQRDSAMYRCASSKYGTDTQYFGPGTRLTVL.

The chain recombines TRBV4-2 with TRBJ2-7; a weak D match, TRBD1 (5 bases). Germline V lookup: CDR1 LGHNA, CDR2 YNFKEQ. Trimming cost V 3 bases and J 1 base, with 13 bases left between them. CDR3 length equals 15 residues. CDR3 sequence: CASSHHTGPSYEQYF. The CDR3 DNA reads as TGTGCCAGCAGCCACCACACAGGACCGTCCTACGAGCAGTACTTC.

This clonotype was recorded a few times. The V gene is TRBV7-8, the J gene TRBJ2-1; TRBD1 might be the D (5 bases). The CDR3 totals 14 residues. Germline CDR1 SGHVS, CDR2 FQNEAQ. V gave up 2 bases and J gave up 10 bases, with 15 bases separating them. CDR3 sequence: CASSLLETASEQFF. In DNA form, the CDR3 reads TGTGCCAGCAGCTTACTAGAGACAGCCAGCGAGCAGTTCTTC.